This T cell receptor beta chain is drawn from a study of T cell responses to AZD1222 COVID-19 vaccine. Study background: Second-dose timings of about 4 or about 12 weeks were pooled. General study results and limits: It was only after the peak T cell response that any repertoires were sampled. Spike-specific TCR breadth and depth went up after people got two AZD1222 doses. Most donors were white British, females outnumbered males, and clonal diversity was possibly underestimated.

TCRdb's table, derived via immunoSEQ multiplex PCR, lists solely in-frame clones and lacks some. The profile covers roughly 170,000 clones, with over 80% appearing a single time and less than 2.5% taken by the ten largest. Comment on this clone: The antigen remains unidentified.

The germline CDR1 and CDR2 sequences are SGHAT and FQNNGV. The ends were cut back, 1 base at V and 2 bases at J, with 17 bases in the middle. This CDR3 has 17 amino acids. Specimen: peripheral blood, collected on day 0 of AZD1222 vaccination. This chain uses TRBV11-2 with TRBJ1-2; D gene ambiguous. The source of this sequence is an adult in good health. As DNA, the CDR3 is TGTGCCAGCAGCTTAGCGGGTGGCCGGGGAGCGAACTATGGCTACACCTTC. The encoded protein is CASSLAGGRGANYGYTF.